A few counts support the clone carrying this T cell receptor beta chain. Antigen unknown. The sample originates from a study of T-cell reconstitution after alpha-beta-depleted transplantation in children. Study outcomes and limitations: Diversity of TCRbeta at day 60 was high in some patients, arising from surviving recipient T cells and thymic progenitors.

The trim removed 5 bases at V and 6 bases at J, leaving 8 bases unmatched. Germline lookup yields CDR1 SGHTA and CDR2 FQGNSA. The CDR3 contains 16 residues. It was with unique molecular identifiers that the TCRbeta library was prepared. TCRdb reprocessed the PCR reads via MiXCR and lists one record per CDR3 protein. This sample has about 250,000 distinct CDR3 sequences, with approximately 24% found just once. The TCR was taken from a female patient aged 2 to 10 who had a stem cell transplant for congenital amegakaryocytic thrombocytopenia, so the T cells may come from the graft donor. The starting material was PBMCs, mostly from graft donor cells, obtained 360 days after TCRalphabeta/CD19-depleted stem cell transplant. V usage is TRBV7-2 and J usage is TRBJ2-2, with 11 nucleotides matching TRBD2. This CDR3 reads CASSRLAGGPSGELFF. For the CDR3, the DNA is TGTGCCAGCAGCCGCTTAGCGGGGGGGCCTTCCGGGGAGCTGTTTTTT.